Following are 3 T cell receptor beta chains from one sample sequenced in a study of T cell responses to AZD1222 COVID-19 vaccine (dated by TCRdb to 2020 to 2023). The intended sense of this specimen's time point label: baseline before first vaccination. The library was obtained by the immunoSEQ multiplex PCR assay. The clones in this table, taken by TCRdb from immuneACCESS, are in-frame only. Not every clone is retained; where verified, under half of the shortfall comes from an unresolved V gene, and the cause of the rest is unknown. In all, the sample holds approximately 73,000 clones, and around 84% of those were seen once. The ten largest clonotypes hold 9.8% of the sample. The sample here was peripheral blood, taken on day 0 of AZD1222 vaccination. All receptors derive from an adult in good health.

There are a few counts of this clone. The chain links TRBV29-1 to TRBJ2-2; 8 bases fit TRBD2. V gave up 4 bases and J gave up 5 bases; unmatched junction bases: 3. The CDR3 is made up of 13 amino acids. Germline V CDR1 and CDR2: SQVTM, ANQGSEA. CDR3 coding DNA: TGCAGCGTTGGGGGACTAGGAACCGGGGAGCTGTTTTTT. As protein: CSVGGLGTGELFF.

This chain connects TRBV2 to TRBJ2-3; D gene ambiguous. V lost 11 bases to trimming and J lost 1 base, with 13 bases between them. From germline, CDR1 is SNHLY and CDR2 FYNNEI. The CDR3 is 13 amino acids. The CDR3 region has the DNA TGTGCCCGAAACGTTGTTGGCACAGATACGCAGTATTTT. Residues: CARNVVGTDTQYF. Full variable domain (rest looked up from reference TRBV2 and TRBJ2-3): EPEVTQTPSHQVTQMGQEVILRCVPISNHLYFYWYRQILGQKVEFLVSFYNNEISEKSEIFDDQFSVERPDGSNFTLKIRSTKLEDSAMYFCARNVVGTDTQYFGPGTRLTVL.

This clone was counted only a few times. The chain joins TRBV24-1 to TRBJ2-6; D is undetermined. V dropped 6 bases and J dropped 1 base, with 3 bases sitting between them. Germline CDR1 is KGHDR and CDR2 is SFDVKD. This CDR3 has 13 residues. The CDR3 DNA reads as TGTGCCACCAGTTTATCTGGGGCCAACGTCCTGACTTTC. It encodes CATSLSGANVLTF.